The next 22 T cell receptor beta chains were all read from a single sample in a study of identical twins. TCRdb processed the 5' RACE reads anew with MiXCR; each CDR3 protein has one entry. Here the sample spans 400,000 to 600,000 distinct CDR3 sequences, approximately 20% being singletons. Another study also made use of these data, one on yellow fever vaccine responses in identical twins.

The sample taken for sequencing was CD4+ T cells sorted from blood. These receptors were taken from a woman younger than 35 in good health.

This clonotype was counted only a few times. This sequence joins TRBV7-6 and TRBJ1-2; the match to TRBD1 covers 7 bases. V was clipped by 5 bases and J by 9 bases; unmatched bases: 6. The CDR3 has 12 residues. The germline V gene has CDR1 SGHVS and CDR2 FNYEAQ. The CDR3 DNA is TGTGCCAGCAGCACGCGACAGGGAAGCTACACCTTC. Its translation: CASSTRQGSYTF.

This clonotype showed up many times. The chain has TRBV6-5 and TRBJ2-3; unclear D gene. Germline CDR1 MNHEY, CDR2 SVGAGI. This CDR3 contains 14 residues. V gave up 0 bases and J gave up 0 bases, with 4 bases separating them. The CDR3 DNA sequence: TGTGCCAGCAGTTACTCTCCTAGCACAGATACGCAGTATTTT. Amino acid sequence: CASSYSPSTDTQYF.

This chain joins TRBV7-2 and TRBJ2-3; possibly TRBD2 for D (6 bases). This CDR3 region has 15 residues. Germline CDR1 is SGHTA and CDR2 is FQGNSA. Trimming left V 2 bases short and J 2 bases short, with 11 bases between. CDR3 amino acids: CASSLSGGYTDTQYF. The CDR3 DNA reads TGTGCCAGCAGCTTATCCGGGGGATACACAGATACGCAGTATTTT.

The chain employs TRBV11-2 and TRBJ2-1; 12 positions match TRBD2. This CDR3 has 17 residues. V lost 5 bases to trimming and J lost 7 bases; unmatched junction nucleotides: 12. CDR1 is SGHAT and CDR2 is FQNNGV in the germline V gene. CDR3 DNA sequence: TGTGCCAGCAGCCCTTATGTCCTAGCGGGAGGGGGTAATGAGCAGTTCTTC. Protein: CASSPYVLAGGGNEQFF.

V is TRBV20-1 and J is TRBJ1-2; 9 nucleotides agree with TRBD1. The CDR3 sequence is 14 residues long. From germline, CDR1 is DFQATT and CDR2 SNEGSKA (reference sequence). With V trimmed by 5 bases and J by 0 bases, 4 bases remained unmatched. CDR3 in DNA: TGCAGTGCTCCCGGGACAGGGACTAACTATGGCTACACCTTC. It translates to CSAPGTGTNYGYTF.

This clonotype was counted a single time. The rearrangement uses TRBV11-2 and TRBJ2-2, with 14 bases identical to TRBD2. Losses at the gene ends were 2 bases for V and 5 bases for J; bases not matched to a gene: 7. The CDR3 extends over 18 amino acids. Germline V CDR1 and CDR2: SGHAT, FQNNGV. CDR3: CASSLWFRLAGGTGELFF. The DNA for the CDR3 is TGTGCCAGCAGCTTATGGTTTAGACTAGCGGGAGGGACCGGGGAGCTGTTTTTT.

This clonotype was observed a few times. V usage is TRBV6-5 and J usage is TRBJ2-1; no definite D call. Germline V CDR1 and CDR2: MNHEY, SVGAGI. Between the trimmed V and J ends, which lost 4 bases and 5 bases, there was a span of 9 bases. The CDR3 has 13 residues. The CDR3 DNA reads TGTGCCAGCAGTTTTCGACGGGACAATGAGCAGTTCTTC. Its protein is CASSFRRDNEQFF.

In this sample, this clonotype turned up a few times. The chain uses TRBV5-1 and TRBJ1-4, with D perhaps matching TRBD1 (5 bases). The CDR3 runs to 16 residues. The V and J ends lost 4 bases and 3 bases respectively, with 16 bases between them. Germline CDR1 reads SGHRS; CDR2 reads YFSETQ. DNA of the CDR3: TGCGCCAGCAGCCCCGGAGCGGGGACTGCTAATGAAAAACTGTTTTTT. Its translation: CASSPGAGTANEKLFF.

This clonotype has a count of ten or more. The gene calls are TRBV12-3 or TRBV12-4 and TRBJ2-1; TRBD2 is a possible D gene (5 bases). The CDR3 is made up of 16 amino acids. V was shortened by 5 bases and J by 0 bases, with 14 bases between the two germline ends. The CDR3 protein is CASSTPAVSSYNEQFF. The CDR3 DNA follows: TGTGCCAGCAGTACCCCAGCGGTAAGCTCCTACAATGAGCAGTTCTTC.

The genes are TRBV11-2 and TRBJ2-1; TRBD2 matches 13 bases. This CDR3 contains 16 residues. V trimming: 1 base; J trimming: 7 bases; junction bases outside the gene matches: 4. Germline CDR1 is SGHAT and CDR2 is FQNNGV. The CDR3 DNA reads as TGTGCCAGCAGCTTAGGAGGACTAGCGGGGGTGAATGAGCAGTTCTTC. As protein: CASSLGGLAGVNEQFF.

The V gene is TRBV28, the J gene TRBJ2-5; 7 bases match TRBD2. The CDR3 is made up of 15 amino acids. V dropped 1 base and J dropped 3; count of bases not matched to a gene: 5. The V gene's germline CDR1 is MDHEN and CDR2 SYDVKM. The CDR3 nucleotides are TGTGCCAGCAGTTTATTCGGTGGGGGGGAAGAGACCCAGTACTTC. This gives the protein CASSLFGGGEETQYF.

This clonotype was observed many times. The chain recombines TRBV2 with TRBJ2-7; 9 positions agree with TRBD2. The V segment lost 8 bases and the J segment 2 bases; nucleotides outside the gene matches: 10. This CDR3 is built from 15 residues. Germline CDR1 reads SNHLY; CDR2 reads FYNNEI. The CDR3 coding sequence is TGTGCCAGCCTTTACCAAGCGGGAGGCCCCTACGAGCAGTACTTC. It specifies CASLYQAGGPYEQYF.

This clonotype was seen at least ten times. This chain uses TRBV12-3 or TRBV12-4 with TRBJ2-7; a weak D match, TRBD2 (5 bases). V was pared by 5 bases and J by 5 bases, with 19 bases between. The CDR3 extends over 15 amino acids. CDR3: CASSPGWIRRNEQYV. The CDR3 DNA reads TGTGCCAGCAGTCCGGGGTGGATCCGGAGGAACGAGCAGTACGTC.

The table lists this clonotype with a few counts. The chain recombines TRBV6-5 with TRBJ2-3, with D possibly being TRBD1 (7 bases). Trimming cost V 0 bases and J 6 bases, with 13 bases left between them. The CDR3 is made up of 15 amino acids. The germline gives CDR1 MNHEY, CDR2 SVGAGI. The CDR3 region has the DNA TGTGCCAGCAGTTACTCGACAGGGAGGTCCGATACGCAGTATTTT. It specifies CASSYSTGRSDTQYF.

In this sample, this clonotype is medium-sized. V gene TRBV12-3 or TRBV12-4 combines with J gene TRBJ2-1, with D uncertain. The CDR3 loop spans 16 amino acids. Trimming shortened V by 2 bases and J by 6 bases, and 17 bases separated the two germline ends. This CDR3 is CASSLRVVIGANEQFF. CDR3 sequence (DNA): TGTGCCAGCAGTTTAAGGGTAGTAATAGGAGCCAATGAGCAGTTCTTC.

V gene TRBV20-1 combines with J gene TRBJ2-1; D is possibly TRBD2 (6 bases). This CDR3 comprises 12 residues. The germline CDR1 and CDR2 sequences are DFQATT and SNEGSKA (reference sequence). V shed 1 base and J shed 7 bases, with 8 bases lying between them. CDR3 coding DNA: TGCAGTGCTAGAGCTCGGGGGAATGAGCAGTTCTTC. Translating it yields CSARARGNEQFF.

This chain connects TRBV5-5 to TRBJ1-4; TRBD1 is a possible D gene (6 bases). The CDR3 runs to 16 residues. Trimming removed 1 base from V and 5 bases from J, with 15 bases in between. Per germline, CDR1 SGHKS and CDR2 YYEKEE (reference sequence). The CDR3 nucleotides are TGTGCCAGCAGCTTGTTATGGAGGGGGACAAATGAAAAACTGTTTTTT. Translated: CASSLLWRGTNEKLFF. Drawing the rest from reference TRBV5-5 and TRBJ1-4, the complete variable domain is DAGVTQSPTHLIKTRGQQVTLRCSPISGHKSVSWYQQVLGQGPQFIFQYYEKEERGRGNFPDRFSARQFPNYSSELNVNALLLGDSALYLCASSLLWRGTNEKLFFGSGTQLSVL.

This clonotype was found a few times. The chain has TRBV20-1 and TRBJ2-3, with 12 bases that match TRBD2. This CDR3 has 16 residues. The ends lost 0 bases at V and 2 bases at J; junction bases unmatched: 3. CDR1 DFQATT and CDR2 SNEGSKA come from the germline V gene (reference sequence). The CDR3 spells CSARDTSGGPTDTQYF. The CDR3 DNA is TGCAGTGCTAGAGATACTAGCGGGGGGCCCACAGATACGCAGTATTTT.

This clonotype came up a few times. The chain joins TRBV4-2 to TRBJ2-7; perhaps TRBD2 as D (6 bases). CDR1 and CDR2 from the germline V gene are LGHNA and YNFKEQ. The CDR3 consists of 14 residues. V lost 4 bases and J 5 bases, leaving 15 bases between the germline ends. DNA for the CDR3: TGTGCCAGCAGCCGGGGTGACTCGGGGGACGAGCAGTACTTC. This codes for CASSRGDSGDEQYF.

This sequence joins TRBV11-2 and TRBJ2-1; the D is unclear. This CDR3 is 15 amino acids long. CDR1 and CDR2 from the germline V gene are SGHAT and FQNNGV. V lost 6 bases and J 4 bases, leaving 16 bases between the germline ends. CDR3 loop: CASRLLRTLYNEQFF. The CDR3 DNA is TGTGCCAGCAGACTCCTACGAACCCTATACAATGAGCAGTTCTTC.

This clonotype was counted between two and nine times. An end of the junction does not agree with germline; a read error may underlie this. Here the CDR3 DNA reads TGTGCCAGCAGTCTAGCGGGGTCCCTGAGCTCCTACAATGAGCAGTTCTTC. Its protein product is CASSLAGSLSSYNEQFF. This chain connects TRBV12-3 or TRBV12-4 to TRBJ2-1, with TRBD2 matching over 9 bases. CDR3 length equals 17 residues.

The J gene is TRBJ2-7, the V gene TRBV20-1; 9 bases fit TRBD1. The CDR3 spans 16 residues. CDR1 DFQATT and CDR2 SNEGSKA come from the germline V gene (reference sequence). The V gene end was trimmed by 0 bases and the J gene end by 0 bases; junction bases not matched to a gene: 6. CDR3 nucleotides: TGCAGTGCTAGAGATTTGGGACAGGGAAACTCCTACGAGCAGTACTTC. It yields the protein CSARDLGQGNSYEQYF.